This TCR beta chain was captured by sequencing in a study of OX40 agonist ivuxolimab in advanced cancers. This CDR3 is built from 13 residues. V lost 4 bases and J 0 bases, leaving 7 bases between the germline ends. The V gene's germline CDR1 is SGHRS and CDR2 YFSETQ. Clones were read by immunoSEQ multiplex PCR, and TCRdb kept only the in-frame ones, dropping some. The table includes 84,000 or so clones, approximately 91% detected once. The sequence came from an adult with an advanced solid tumor such as melanoma, head and neck, liver or kidney cancer. V gene TRBV5-1 combines with J gene TRBJ1-1, with D uncertain. The source was CD4+ or CD8+ T cells sorted from blood, collected in a trial of the OX40 agonist ivuxolimab. This chain's CDR3 is CASSEFMNTEAFF. The DNA for the CDR3 is TGCGCCAGCAGCGAGTTCATGAACACTGAAGCTTTCTTT.